This is a list of T cell receptor beta chains from one sample in a study of CD8+CD57+ T cells in acquired aplastic anemia. TCRdb passed the reads through MiXCR, listing each CDR3 protein once. Counted here are 150,000 to 200,000 distinct CDR3 sequences, approximately 48% occurring once; the ten biggest clones make up over 10%. Sequenced material: sorted CD4+, CD8+, or CD8+CD57+ T cells (not recorded which) from PBMCs. These receptors originate from a human donor with aplastic anemia. Both conserved end residues are part of each CDR3. The order of the fields is D gene, clone size, CDR3 length, V gene, J gene, CDR3 protein, CDR3 DNA. A D gene is named only where the DNA matches it firmly. A row's size may be missing; if present it is once, few, many or a size class.

D: TRBD2
size: .
length: 16
V: TRBV2
J: TRBJ2-3
CDR3: CASSARTSGRTDTQYF
DNA: TGTGCCAGCAGCGCCAGGACTAGCGGGCGCACAGATACGCAGTATTTT

D: .
size: many
length: 12
V: TRBV6-5
J: TRBJ2-1
CDR3: CASSPPENEQFF
DNA: TGTGCCAGCAGTCCCCCAGAGAATGAGCAGTTCTTC

D: TRBD1
size: few
length: 14
V: TRBV5-6
J: TRBJ2-3
CDR3: CASSYGQGLYTQYF
DNA: TGTGCCAGCAGCTACGGACAGGGGTTATATACGCAGTATTTT

D: .
size: many
length: 15
V: TRBV9
J: TRBJ1-6
CDR3: CASSVEGGPNSPLHF
DNA: TGTGCCAGCAGCGTAGAGGGGGGGCCTAATTCACCCCTCCACTTT

D: .
size: few
length: 15
V: TRBV2
J: TRBJ2-7
CDR3: CASSEWDGSSYEQYF
DNA: TGTGCCAGCAGTGAATGGGACGGAAGCTCCTACGAGCAGTACTTC

D: .
size: .
length: 15
V: TRBV19
J: TRBJ2-7
CDR3: CASSIVGQGIYEQYF
DNA: TGTGCCAGTAGTATAGTTGGGCAGGGGATCTACGAGCAGTACTTC

D: .
size: .
length: 14
V: TRBV11-2
J: TRBJ1-2
CDR3: CASSLGQTNYGYTF
DNA: TGTGCCAGCAGCTTAGGTCAGACTAACTATGGCTACACCTTC

D: .
size: .
length: 15
V: TRBV19
J: TRBJ2-1
CDR3: CASSSLGGGLNEQFF
DNA: TGTGCCAGTAGTTCCCTCGGTGGGGGGCTCAATGAGCAGTTCTTC

D: .
size: .
length: 15
V: TRBV19
J: TRBJ2-7
CDR3: CASRSFGTATYEQYF
DNA: TGTGCCAGTAGGTCTTTCGGGACGGCCACCTACGAGCAGTACTTC

D: .
size: many
length: 15
V: TRBV19
J: TRBJ1-5
CDR3: CASSIWGSGNQPQHF
DNA: TGTGCCAGTAGTATTTGGGGGTCCGGGAATCAGCCCCAGCATTTT

D: TRBD1
size: many
length: 16
V: TRBV2
J: TRBJ1-2
CDR3: CASSERGTGGNYGYTF
DNA: TGTGCCAGCAGTGAGAGGGGGACAGGGGGAAACTATGGCTACACCTTC

D: .
size: .
length: 13
V: TRBV20-1
J: TRBJ1-1
CDR3: CSAMGPANTEAFF
DNA: TGCAGTGCTATGGGACCCGCGAACACTGAAGCTTTCTTT

D: .
size: few
length: 13
V: TRBV7-2
J: TRBJ2-1
CDR3: CASSLARYNEQFF
DNA: TGTGCCAGCAGCTTAGCGCGTTACAATGAGCAGTTCTTC

D: .
size: .
length: 16
V: TRBV24-1
J: TRBJ1-1
CDR3: CATSEGSGLGNTEAFF
DNA: TGTGCCACCAGTGAAGGTTCAGGGCTCGGGAACACTGAAGCTTTCTTT

D: TRBD1
size: many
length: 14
V: TRBV10-2
J: TRBJ2-2
CDR3: CASKEGQVVGELFF
DNA: TGCGCCAGCAAGGAGGGACAGGTCGTCGGGGAGCTGTTTTTT

D: TRBD1
size: .
length: 15
V: TRBV3-1
J: TRBJ1-1
CDR3: CASSQAGGAGTEAFF
DNA: TGTGCCAGCAGCCAAGCAGGGGGCGCGGGAACTGAAGCTTTCTTT

D: .
size: .
length: 13
V: TRBV2
J: TRBJ2-6
CDR3: CASSDGDYNVLTF
DNA: TGTGCCAGCAGTGACGGAGATTACAACGTCCTGACTTTC

D: .
size: .
length: 16
V: TRBV15
J: TRBJ2-6
CDR3: CATSETTSSGANVLTF
DNA: TGTGCCACCAGCGAAACAACTAGCTCTGGGGCCAACGTCCTGACTTTC

D: TRBD2
size: .
length: 14
V: TRBV9
J: TRBJ2-1
CDR3: CASNPSGVRNEQFF
DNA: TGTGCAAGCAACCCTAGCGGGGTGAGGAATGAGCAGTTCTTC

D: .
size: .
length: 13
V: TRBV2
J: TRBJ1-2
CDR3: CASIMGLEGGYTF
DNA: TGTGCCAGCATAATGGGACTCGAAGGTGGCTACACCTTC

D: TRBD2
size: once
length: 15
V: TRBV5-1
J: TRBJ2-7
CDR3: CASTEELAIPYEQYF
DNA: TGCGCCAGCACCGAGGAACTAGCGATCCCCTACGAGCAGTACTTC

D: .
size: .
length: 15
V: TRBV15
J: TRBJ1-2
CDR3: CATSRALEGDYGYTF
DNA: TGTGCCACCAGCAGAGCCTTGGAGGGGGACTATGGCTACACCTTC

D: TRBD2
size: .
length: 15
V: TRBV3-1
J: TRBJ2-7
CDR3: CASSPIAGGGYEQYF
DNA: TGTGCCAGCAGCCCCATAGCGGGGGGCGGATACGAGCAGTACTTC

D: TRBD2
size: many
length: 16
V: TRBV6-5
J: TRBJ2-3
CDR3: CASSYSGTRSTDTQYF
DNA: TGTGCCAGCAGTTACTCCGGGACTAGGAGCACAGATACGCAGTATTTT

D: .
size: .
length: 14
V: TRBV5-6
J: TRBJ2-7
CDR3: CASSFVLRGYEQYF
DNA: TGTGCCAGCAGCTTTGTCCTTCGGGGCTACGAGCAGTACTTC

D: TRBD1
size: many
length: 14
V: TRBV9
J: TRBJ1-4
CDR3: CASSVGQGAEKLFF
DNA: TGTGCCAGCAGCGTAGGGCAGGGGGCTGAAAAACTGTTTTTT

D: .
size: .
length: 15
V: TRBV5-1
J: TRBJ2-3
CDR3: CASSLAFQDGNTQYF
DNA: TGCGCCAGCAGCTTGGCCTTCCAGGACGGGAATACGCAGTATTTT

D: .
size: .
length: 11
V: TRBV25-1
J: TRBJ1-3
CDR3: CASSETNTIYF
DNA: TGTGCCAGCAGTGAGACAAACACCATATATTTT

D: .
size: .
length: 12
V: TRBV20-1
J: TRBJ1-2
CDR3: CSAPEGDYGYTF
DNA: TGCAGTGCCCCAGAAGGCGACTATGGCTACACCTTC

D: TRBD1
size: many
length: 16
V: TRBV5-1
J: TRBJ2-7
CDR3: CASSPTPGQGAQEQYF
DNA: TGCGCCAGCAGCCCCACACCGGGACAGGGGGCTCAAGAGCAGTACTTC

D: TRBD1
size: .
length: 14
V: TRBV7-9
J: TRBJ2-4
CDR3: CASSSGTGVNIQYF
DNA: TGTGCCAGCAGTTCCGGGACAGGGGTAAACATTCAGTACTTC

D: .
size: many
length: 16
V: TRBV5-1
J: TRBJ1-3
CDR3: CASSLVSSASGNTIYF
DNA: TGCGCCAGCAGCTTGGTCAGTTCTGCCTCTGGAAACACCATATATTTT

D: .
size: .
length: 14
V: TRBV2
J: TRBJ2-1
CDR3: CASGWGGARNEQFF
DNA: TGTGCCAGCGGATGGGGGGGGGCCCGGAATGAGCAGTTCTTC

D: .
size: many
length: 13
V: TRBV27
J: TRBJ2-5
CDR3: CASSQRPGETQYF
DNA: TGTGCCAGCAGTCAACGACCAGGGGAGACCCAGTACTTC

D: .
size: .
length: 13
V: TRBV7-8
J: TRBJ2-1
CDR3: CASSWDGSNEQFF
DNA: TGTGCCAGCAGCTGGGACGGCTCGAATGAGCAGTTCTTC

D: .
size: .
length: 13
V: TRBV18
J: TRBJ2-5
CDR3: CVSSPEGWETQYF
DNA: TGTGTCAGCTCACCGGAGGGGTGGGAGACCCAGTACTTC

D: TRBD1
size: many
length: 14
V: TRBV2
J: TRBJ1-2
CDR3: CASRVQGATGGYTF
DNA: TGTGCCAGCAGAGTACAGGGGGCCACGGGAGGCTACACCTTC

D: .
size: many
length: 14
V: TRBV7-9
J: TRBJ1-1
CDR3: CASSFSPGTFEAFF
DNA: TGTGCCAGCAGCTTTTCCCCCGGGACGTTTGAAGCTTTCTTT

D: .
size: many
length: 13
V: TRBV5-1
J: TRBJ1-6
CDR3: CTSRFAGDSPLHF
DNA: TGCACCAGCAGATTCGCCGGGGATTCACCCCTCCACTTT

D: TRBD1
size: .
length: 18
V: TRBV7-6
J: TRBJ1-5
CDR3: CASSLAQTGSASNQPQHF
DNA: TGTGCCAGCAGCTTAGCCCAGACAGGGAGCGCGAGCAATCAGCCCCAGCATTTT

D: TRBD1
size: .
length: 15
V: TRBV19
J: TRBJ1-4
CDR3: CASSISGTGVEKLLF
DNA: TGTGCCAGTAGTATATCGGGGACAGGGGTTGAAAAACTGCTTTTT

D: .
size: .
length: 14
V: TRBV29-1
J: TRBJ2-3
CDR3: CSVGQLFSTDTQYF
DNA: TGCAGCGTTGGGCAGTTGTTTAGCACAGATACGCAGTATTTT

D: .
size: .
length: 13
V: TRBV7-9
J: TRBJ2-7
CDR3: CASSPPGLYEQYF
DNA: TGTGCCAGCAGCCCCCCCGGTCTCTACGAGCAGTACTTC

D: TRBD1
size: .
length: 15
V: TRBV12-3/TRBV12-4
J: TRBJ2-3
CDR3: CASSSGQGVSDTQYF
DNA: TGTGCCAGCAGTTCCGGACAGGGGGTGTCAGATACGCAGTATTTT

D: TRBD2
size: many
length: 15
V: TRBV6-2/TRBV6-3
J: TRBJ2-7
CDR3: CASRVAGGKSYEQYF
DNA: TGTGCCAGCAGGGTAGCGGGGGGGAAGTCCTACGAGCAGTACTTC

D: TRBD1
size: .
length: 15
V: TRBV9
J: TRBJ2-3
CDR3: CASGAGQGGADTQYF
DNA: TGTGCCTCCGGGGCCGGACAGGGAGGAGCAGATACGCAGTATTTT